This T cell receptor (beta chain) was documented in a study of T cell responses to AZD1222 COVID-19 vaccine. The wider study: Second doses at about 4 or about 12 weeks were pooled.

Trimming removed 7 bases at V and 0 bases at J, with 16 bases between. This CDR3 region has 16 residues. Germline V lookup: CDR1 SEHNR, CDR2 FQNEAQ (reference sequence). About this clone: Its antigen is not known.

Only in-frame clones appear in the TCRdb table, and some are missing; sequencing was by immunoSEQ multiplex PCR. The sample contains under 100,000 clones, approximately 89% of which appear only once. Findings of the study overall: Reportedly, nearly half of unique spike TCRs recognized epitopes outside B.1.351/B.1.1.7 mutations. Donor demographics were predominantly white British with a female majority; clonal diversity may be underestimated.

The chain uses TRBV7-9 and TRBJ2-1, with D possibly TRBD1 on 6 matching bases. The source is an adult in good health. Sample: peripheral blood, taken on day 0 of AZD1222 vaccination. CDR3 nucleotide sequence: TGTGCCAGCACCAGGTGGGGGCTTAGCTCCTACAATGAGCAGTTCTTC. Translation gives CASTRWGLSSYNEQFF.